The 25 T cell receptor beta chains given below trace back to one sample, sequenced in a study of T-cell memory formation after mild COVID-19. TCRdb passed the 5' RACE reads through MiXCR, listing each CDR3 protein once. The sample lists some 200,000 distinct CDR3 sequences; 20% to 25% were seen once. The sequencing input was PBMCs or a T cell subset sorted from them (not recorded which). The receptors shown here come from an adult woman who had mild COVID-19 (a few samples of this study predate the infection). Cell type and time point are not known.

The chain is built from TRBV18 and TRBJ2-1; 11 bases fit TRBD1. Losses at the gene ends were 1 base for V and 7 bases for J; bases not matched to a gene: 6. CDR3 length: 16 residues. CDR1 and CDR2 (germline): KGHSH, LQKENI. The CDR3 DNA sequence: TGTGCCAGCTCACCACGGGACAGGGGGGTTTGGAATGAGCAGTTCTTC. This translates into CASSPRDRGVWNEQFF.

The CDR3 here is CASSHREHNSPLHF. The CDR3 nucleotides are TGTGCCAGCAGTCACAGGGAGCATAATTCACCCCTCCACTTT. The rearrangement joins TRBV13 to TRBJ1-6, with a tentative D call TRBD1 (6 bases). Germline V gene sequence: CDR1 PRHDT, CDR2 FYEKMQ (reference sequence). This CDR3 comprises 14 residues. V lost 6 bases to trimming and J lost 5 bases, with 11 bases between them.

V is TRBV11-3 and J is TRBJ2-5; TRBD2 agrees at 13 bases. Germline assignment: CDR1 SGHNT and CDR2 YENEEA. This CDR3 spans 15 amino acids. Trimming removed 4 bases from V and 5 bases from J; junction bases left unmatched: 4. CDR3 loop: CASSWGLAGSETQYF. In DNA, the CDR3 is TGTGCCAGCAGCTGGGGACTAGCGGGATCGGAGACCCAGTACTTC.

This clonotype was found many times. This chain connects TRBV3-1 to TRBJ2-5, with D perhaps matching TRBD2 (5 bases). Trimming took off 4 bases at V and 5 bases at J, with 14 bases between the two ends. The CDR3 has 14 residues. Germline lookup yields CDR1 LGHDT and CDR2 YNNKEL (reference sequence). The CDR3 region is CASSPPRRGETQYF. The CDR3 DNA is TGTGCCAGCAGCCCCCCCCGGCGCGGGGAGACCCAGTACTTC.

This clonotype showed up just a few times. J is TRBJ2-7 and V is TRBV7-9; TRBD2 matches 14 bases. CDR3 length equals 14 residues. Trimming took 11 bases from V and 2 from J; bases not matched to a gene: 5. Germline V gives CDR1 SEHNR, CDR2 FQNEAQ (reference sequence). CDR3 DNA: TGTGCCGGACTAGCGGGAGGCCCCACCTACGAGCAGTACTTC. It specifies CAGLAGGPTYEQYF.

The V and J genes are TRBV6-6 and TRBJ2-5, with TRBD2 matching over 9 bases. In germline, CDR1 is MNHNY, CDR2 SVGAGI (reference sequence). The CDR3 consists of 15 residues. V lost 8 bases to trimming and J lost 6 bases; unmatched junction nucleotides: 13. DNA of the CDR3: TGTGCCAGCGGCCCGGGCGGGGGGGGTGGAAAGACCCAGTACTTC. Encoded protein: CASGPGGGGGKTQYF.

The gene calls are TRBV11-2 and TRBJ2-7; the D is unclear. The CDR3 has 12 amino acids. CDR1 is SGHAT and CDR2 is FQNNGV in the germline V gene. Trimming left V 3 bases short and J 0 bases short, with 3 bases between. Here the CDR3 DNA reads TGTGCCAGCAGCTTTAACTCCTACGAGCAGTACTTC. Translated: CASSFNSYEQYF. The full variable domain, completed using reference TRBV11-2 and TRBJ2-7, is EAGVAQSPRYKIIEKRQSVAFWCNPISGHATLYWYQQILGQGPKLLIQFQNNGVVDDSQLPKDRFSAERLKGVDSTLKIQPAKLEDSAVYLCASSFNSYEQYFGPGTRLTVT.

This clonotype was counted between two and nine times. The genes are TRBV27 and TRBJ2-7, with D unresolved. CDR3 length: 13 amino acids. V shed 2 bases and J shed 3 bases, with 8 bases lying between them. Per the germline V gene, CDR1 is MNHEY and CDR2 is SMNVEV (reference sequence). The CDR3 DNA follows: TGTGCCAGCAGTTTAGGCCAAATCTACGAGCAGTACTTC. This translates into CASSLGQIYEQYF.

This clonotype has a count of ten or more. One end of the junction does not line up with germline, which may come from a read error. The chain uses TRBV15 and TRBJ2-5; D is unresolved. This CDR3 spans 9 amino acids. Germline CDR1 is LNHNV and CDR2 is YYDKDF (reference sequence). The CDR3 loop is CDYQETQYF. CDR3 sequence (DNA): TGTGACTACCAGGAGACCCAGTACTTC.

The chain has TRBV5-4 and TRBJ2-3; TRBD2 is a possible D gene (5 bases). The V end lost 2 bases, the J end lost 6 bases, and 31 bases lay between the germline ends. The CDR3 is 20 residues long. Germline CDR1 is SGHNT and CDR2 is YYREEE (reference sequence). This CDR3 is CASSFSTLAQRQSAGDTQYF. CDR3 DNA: TGTGCCAGCAGCTTTTCAACGCTAGCCCAGCGGCAAAGTGCTGGGGATACGCAGTATTTT.

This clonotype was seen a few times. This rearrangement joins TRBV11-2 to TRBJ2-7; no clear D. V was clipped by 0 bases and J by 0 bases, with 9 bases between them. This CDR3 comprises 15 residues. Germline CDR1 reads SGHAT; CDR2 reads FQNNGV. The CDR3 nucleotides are TGTGCCAGCAGCTTAGAAGCAAGGAGCTCCTACGAGCAGTACTTC. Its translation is CASSLEARSSYEQYF. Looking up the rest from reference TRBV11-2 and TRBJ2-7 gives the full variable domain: EAGVAQSPRYKIIEKRQSVAFWCNPISGHATLYWYQQILGQGPKLLIQFQNNGVVDDSQLPKDRFSAERLKGVDSTLKIQPAKLEDSAVYLCASSLEARSSYEQYFGPGTRLTVT.

CDR3 sequence (DNA): TGCGCCAGCAGCCAAGATACAAGCGGGCGCTCCTACAATGAGCAGTTCTTC. Its translation: CASSQDTSGRSYNEQFF. This chain links TRBV4-3 with TRBJ2-1, with D possibly TRBD2 on 6 matching bases. The CDR3 is 17 residues long. Looked up from germline, CDR1 is LGHNA and CDR2 is YSLEER. V lost 0 bases and J lost 0, with 12 bases in between.

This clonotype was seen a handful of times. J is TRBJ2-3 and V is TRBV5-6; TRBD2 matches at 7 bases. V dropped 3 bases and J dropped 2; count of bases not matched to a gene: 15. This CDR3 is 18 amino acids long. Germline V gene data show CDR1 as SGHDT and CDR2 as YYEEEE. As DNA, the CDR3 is TGTGCCAGCAGCTGGTGGCTGTGGTTGGGGGGGACCACAGATACGCAGTATTTT. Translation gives CASSWWLWLGGTTDTQYF.

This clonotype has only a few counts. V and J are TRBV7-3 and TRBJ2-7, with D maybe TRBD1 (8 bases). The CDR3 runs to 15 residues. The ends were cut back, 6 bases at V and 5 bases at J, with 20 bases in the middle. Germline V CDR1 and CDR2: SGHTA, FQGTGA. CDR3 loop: CASSYETGEGNEQYF. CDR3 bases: TGTGCCAGCAGTTACGAGACAGGGGAGGGTAACGAGCAGTACTTC.

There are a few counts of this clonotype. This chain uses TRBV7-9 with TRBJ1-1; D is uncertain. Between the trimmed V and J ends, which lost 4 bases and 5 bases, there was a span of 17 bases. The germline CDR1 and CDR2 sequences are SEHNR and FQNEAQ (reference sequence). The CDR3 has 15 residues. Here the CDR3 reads CASSSLRAGRTEAFF. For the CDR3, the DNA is TGTGCCAGCAGCTCTCTAAGGGCGGGAAGAACTGAAGCTTTCTTT.

In nucleotides, the CDR3 is TGCAGCCCCCCTGGACAGGGCAGCAACTATGGCTACACCTTC. It is translated as CSPPGQGSNYGYTF. The chain recombines TRBV29-1 with TRBJ1-2; the match to TRBD1 covers 8 bases. With V trimmed by 8 bases and J by 2 bases, 10 bases remained unmatched. The CDR3 covers 14 residues. Germline-derived CDR1 and CDR2 are SQVTM and ANQGSEA. Full variable domain (remainder filled in from reference TRBV29-1 and TRBJ1-2): SAVISQKPSRDICQRGTSLTIQCQVDSQVTMMFWYRQQPGQSLTLIATANQGSEATYESGFVIDKFPISRPNLTFSTLTVSNMSPEDSSIYLCSPPGQGSNYGYTFGSGTRLTVV.

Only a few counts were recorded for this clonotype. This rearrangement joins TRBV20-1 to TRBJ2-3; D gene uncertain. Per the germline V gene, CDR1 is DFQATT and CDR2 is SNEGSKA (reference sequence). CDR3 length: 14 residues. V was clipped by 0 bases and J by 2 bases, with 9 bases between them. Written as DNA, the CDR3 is TGCAGTGCTAGAGATTGGGGTCCCACAGATACGCAGTATTTT. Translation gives CSARDWGPTDTQYF.

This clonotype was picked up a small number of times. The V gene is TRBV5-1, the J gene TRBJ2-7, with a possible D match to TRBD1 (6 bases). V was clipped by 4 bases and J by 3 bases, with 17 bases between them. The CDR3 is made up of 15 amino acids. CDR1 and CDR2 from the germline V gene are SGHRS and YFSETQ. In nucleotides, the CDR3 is TGCGCCAGCAGCAGGACAGTTCACGGAGACTACGAGCAGTACTTC. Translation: CASSRTVHGDYEQYF. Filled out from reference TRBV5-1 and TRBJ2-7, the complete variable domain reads KAGVTQTPRYLIKTRGQQVTLSCSPISGHRSVSWYQQTPGQGLQFLFEYFSETQRNKGNFPGRFSGRQFSNSRSEMNVSTLELGDSALYLCASSRTVHGDYEQYFGPGTRLTVT.

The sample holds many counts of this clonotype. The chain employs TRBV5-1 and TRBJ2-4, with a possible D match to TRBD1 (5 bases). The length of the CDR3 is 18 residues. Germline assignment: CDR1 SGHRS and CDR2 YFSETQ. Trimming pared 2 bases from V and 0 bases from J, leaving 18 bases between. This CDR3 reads CASSLRLRQRKAKNIQYF. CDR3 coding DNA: TGCGCCAGCAGCTTACGATTGCGACAGAGAAAAGCCAAAAACATTCAGTACTTC.

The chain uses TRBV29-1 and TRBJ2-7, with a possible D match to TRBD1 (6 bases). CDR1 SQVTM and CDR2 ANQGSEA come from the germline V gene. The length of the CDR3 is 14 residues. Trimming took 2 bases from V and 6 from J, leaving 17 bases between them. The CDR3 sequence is CSVETETGVIEQYF. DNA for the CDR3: TGCAGCGTTGAAACTGAGACAGGAGTTATCGAGCAGTACTTC.

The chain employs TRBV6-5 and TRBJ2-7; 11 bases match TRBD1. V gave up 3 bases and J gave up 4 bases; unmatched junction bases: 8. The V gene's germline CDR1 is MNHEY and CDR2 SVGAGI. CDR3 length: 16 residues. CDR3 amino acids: CASSYSLDRGHYEQYF. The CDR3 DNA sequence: TGTGCCAGCAGTTATTCTTTGGACAGGGGGCATTACGAGCAGTACTTC.

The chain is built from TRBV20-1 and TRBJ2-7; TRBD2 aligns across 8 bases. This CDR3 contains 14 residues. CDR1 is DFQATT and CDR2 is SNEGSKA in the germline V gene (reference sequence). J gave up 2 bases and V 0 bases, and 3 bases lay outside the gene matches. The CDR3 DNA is TGCAGTGCTAGAGATGACGGGAGGGCCTACGAGCAGTACTTC. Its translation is CSARDDGRAYEQYF.

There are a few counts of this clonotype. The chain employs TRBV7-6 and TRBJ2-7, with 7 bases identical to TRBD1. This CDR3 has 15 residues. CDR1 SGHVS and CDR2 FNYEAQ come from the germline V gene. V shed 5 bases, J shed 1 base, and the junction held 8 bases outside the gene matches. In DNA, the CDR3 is TGTGCCAGCAGCCCGGGCAGGACAGGTTCCTACGAGCAGTACTTC. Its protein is CASSPGRTGSYEQYF.

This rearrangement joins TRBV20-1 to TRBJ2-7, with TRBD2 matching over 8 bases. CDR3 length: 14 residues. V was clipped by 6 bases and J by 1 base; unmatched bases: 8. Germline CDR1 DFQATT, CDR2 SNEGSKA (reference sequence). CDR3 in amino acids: CSAPSRLASYEQYF. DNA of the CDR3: TGCAGTGCCCCGTCAAGACTAGCGTCCTACGAGCAGTACTTC.

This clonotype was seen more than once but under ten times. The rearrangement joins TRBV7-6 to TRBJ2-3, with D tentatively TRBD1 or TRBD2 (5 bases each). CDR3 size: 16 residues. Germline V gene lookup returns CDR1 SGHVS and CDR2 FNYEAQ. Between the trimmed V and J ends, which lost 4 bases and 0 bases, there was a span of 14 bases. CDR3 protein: CASSSSGTGSTDTQYF. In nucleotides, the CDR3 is TGTGCCAGCAGCTCTTCCGGGACGGGGAGCACAGATACGCAGTATTTT.